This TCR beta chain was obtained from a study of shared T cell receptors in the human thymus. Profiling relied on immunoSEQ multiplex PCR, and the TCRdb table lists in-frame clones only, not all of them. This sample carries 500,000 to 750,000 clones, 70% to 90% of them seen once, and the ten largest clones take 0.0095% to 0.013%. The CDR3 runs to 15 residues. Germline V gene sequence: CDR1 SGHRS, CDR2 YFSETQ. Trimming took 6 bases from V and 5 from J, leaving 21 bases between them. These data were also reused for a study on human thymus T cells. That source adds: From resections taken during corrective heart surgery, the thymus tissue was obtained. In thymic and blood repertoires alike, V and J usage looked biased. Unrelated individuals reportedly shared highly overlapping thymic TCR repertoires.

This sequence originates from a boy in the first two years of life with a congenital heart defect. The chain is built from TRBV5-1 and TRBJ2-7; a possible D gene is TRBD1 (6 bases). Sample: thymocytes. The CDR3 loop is CASTSTGKGDDEQYF. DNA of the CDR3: TGCGCCAGCACCTCGACCGGGAAGGGGGACGACGAGCAGTACTTC.